The 7 T cell receptor beta chains presented below share a single source sample, sequenced in a study of blood T cells in healthy people across ages (dated by TCRdb to about 2015). The protocol used for the library was 5' RACE. These reads were obtained on an Illumina HiSeq 2500. A second roughly 7 to 12 cycle PCR used a sample-barcoded 5' primer and a J-beta primer mix. The public reads were run again by TCRdb, first through fastp at Q25 and then through MiXCR, and only productive beta chains were kept. Rows with one shared CDR3 protein collapse into an entry with the most common genes and DNA. This sample is represented by approximately 850,000 distinct CDR3 sequences; around two fifths of them were singletons. Around 18% of the sample lies in the top ten. Material for sequencing was blood. These receptor sequences come from a man in his 60s in good health.

The gene calls are TRBV14 and TRBJ1-6, with D uncertain. The V and J ends lost 0 bases and 7 bases respectively, with 13 bases between them. The CDR3 consists of 16 residues. Germline CDR1 is SGHDN and CDR2 is FVKESK. CDR3 nucleotide sequence: TGTGCCAGCAGCCAAGATGGCACAATCCCAAATTCACCCCTCCACTTT. Translation gives CASSQDGTIPNSPLHF.

The chain uses TRBV6-5 and TRBJ1-6; TRBD1 aligns across 10 bases. Germline CDR1 is MNHEY and CDR2 is SVGAGI. V shed 2 bases and J 10 bases; nucleotides not matched to a gene: 11. CDR3 length equals 17 residues. CDR3 residues: CASSYMGTGELWSPLHF. DNA for the CDR3: TGTGCCAGCAGTTACATGGGGACAGGGGAACTTTGGTCACCCCTCCACTTT.

The rearrangement links TRBV20-1 to TRBJ2-3; D remains unclear. The CDR3 consists of 14 residues. Per germline, CDR1 DFQATT and CDR2 SNEGSKA (reference sequence). Trimming shortened V by 0 bases and J by 3 bases, and 10 bases separated the two germline ends. The CDR3 sequence is CSARDRVRTDTQYF. The CDR3 bases are TGCAGTGCTAGAGATAGGGTTCGGACAGATACGCAGTATTTT.

This chain uses TRBV29-1 with TRBJ2-1; possible D gene TRBD1, 5 bases. The CDR3 sequence is 11 residues long. Germline V gene data show CDR1 as SQVTM and CDR2 as ANQGSEA. Trimming took off 4 bases at V and 7 bases at J, with 8 bases between the two ends. In DNA, the CDR3 is TGCAGCGTTGCCCAGGGAAATGAGCAGTTCTTC. Its translation is CSVAQGNEQFF.

The chain carries TRBV6-2 or TRBV6-3 and TRBJ1-2; 8 nucleotides line up with TRBD1. J gave up 2 bases and V 8 bases, and 13 bases lay outside the gene matches. Germline V gene lookup returns CDR1 MNHEY and CDR2 SVGEGT. The CDR3 sequence is 16 residues long. The CDR3 sequence is CASGTRTGGYNYGYTF. The CDR3 nucleotides are TGTGCCAGCGGGACCCGCACAGGGGGATACAACTATGGCTACACCTTC.

The CDR3 bases are TGTGCCAGCAGCCAAAACTATGCGACAGTGAGCTCCTACGAGCAGTACTTC. Translated: CASSQNYATVSSYEQYF. The chain uses TRBV4-2 and TRBJ2-7; tentative D call: TRBD1 (5 bases). The germline V gene has CDR1 LGHNA and CDR2 YNFKEQ. The V gene lost 2 bases and the J gene lost 0 bases, with 17 bases spanning the gap. This CDR3 is 17 amino acids long.

This chain links TRBV5-1 with TRBJ1-2; 11 bases align to TRBD1. Trimming cost V 0 bases and J 8 bases; bases outside gene matches: 6. The CDR3 has 15 amino acids. Germline V gene data show CDR1 as SGHRS and CDR2 as YFSETQ. The CDR3 reads CASSLVPGQGGGYTF. The CDR3 coding sequence is TGCGCCAGCAGCTTGGTCCCGGGACAGGGGGGCGGCTACACCTTC.